Shown below are 2 T cell receptor beta chains from a single sample sequenced in a study of T cells in Graves' hyperthyroidism and ophthalmopathy. Amplified TCR beta CDR3 regions came from RNA transcripts. HTBI primers were the set used in a first-round RT-PCR of the TCR CDR3. TCRdb fed the multiplex PCR reads into MiXCR, producing one record per CDR3 protein. The data hold 610,000 or so distinct CDR3 sequences, with roughly 46% observed a single time. The sequencing sample was made of peripheral blood or thyroid tissue (not recorded which). The receptors originated from a woman aged 18-35 years with Graves' hyperthyroidism.

This clonotype was seen at least ten times. V gene TRBV7-8 combines with J gene TRBJ2-5; TRBD2 is a possible D gene (6 bases). V was shortened by 1 base and J by 0 bases, with 15 bases between the two germline ends. CDR3 length equals 17 residues. CDR1 is SGHVS and CDR2 is FQNEAQ in the germline V gene. CDR3 residues: CASSLEVVADYQETQYF. CDR3 bases: TGTGCCAGCAGCTTAGAGGTTGTAGCGGACTACCAAGAGACCCAGTACTTC.

This clonotype has at least ten counts. The V call is TRBV6-5, the J call TRBJ1-2; D may be TRBD1 (5 bases). V was clipped by 6 bases and J by 8 bases, with 25 bases between them. The CDR3 is made up of 16 amino acids. Germline V gene sequence: CDR1 MNHEY, CDR2 SVGAGI. The CDR3 DNA reads TGTGCCAGCAGCTGGGGGACCTCCGACGGGATCTGGGGCTACACCTTC. It encodes CASSWGTSDGIWGYTF.